These T cell receptor beta chains were read from a single sample in a study of cytomegalovirus exposure and HLA in healthy donors. Here immunoSEQ multiplex PCR was the method, and the copy in TCRdb shows in-frame clones only, minus some. The sample contains under 200,000 clones, 77% of which appear only once. What was sequenced was PBMCs. The receptors come from a woman aged 40 to 50 in good health and CMV-seropositive. Both conserved end residues are part of each CDR3. The D gene is left open where the match is weak. The size of a clone is reported for some rows only, either as once, few or many, or as a class for expanded clones.

clone size,V gene,J gene,D gene,CDR3 protein,CDR3 DNA
NA,TRBV29-1,TRBJ1-2,NA,CSVVGGTYGYTF,TGCAGCGTTGTGGGGGGGACCTATGGCTACACCTTC
few,TRBV30,TRBJ2-5,NA,CAWSPVKETQYF,TGTGCCTGGTCCCCCGTAAAAGAGACCCAGTACTTC
NA,TRBV18,TRBJ2-3,TRBD2,CASSSRTSGWTDTQYF,TGTGCCAGCTCATCGCGGACTAGCGGGTGGACAGATACGCAGTATTTT
few,TRBV5-1,TRBJ2-3,TRBD2,CASSLVPSGGANTDTQYF,TGCGCCAGCAGCTTGGTACCTAGCGGGGGGGCCAACACAGATACGCAGTATTTT
NA,TRBV7-9,TRBJ2-7,NA,CASSPDSIRSYEQYF,TGTGCCAGCAGCCCCGACAGTATTCGCTCCTACGAGCAGTACTTC
NA,TRBV6-1,TRBJ2-7,NA,CASSEGPLRSYEQYF,TGTGCCAGCAGTGAGGGCCCCCTACGGTCCTACGAGCAGTACTTC
NA,TRBV5-1,TRBJ2-7,TRBD2,CASSYLSGSSYEQYF,TGCGCCAGCAGCTACTTAAGCGGGAGCTCCTACGAGCAGTACTTC
NA,TRBV7-9,TRBJ1-1,NA,CASSLVNTEAFF,TGTGCCAGCAGCTTAGTAAACACTGAAGCTTTCTTT
NA,TRBV7-2,TRBJ2-7,TRBD1,CASSFSPGTGAYEQYF,TGTGCCAGCAGCTTTTCCCCCGGGACAGGGGCCTACGAGCAGTACTTC
few,TRBV5-3,TRBJ2-1,TRBD1,CARSPRPGQGHNEQFF,TGTGCCAGAAGCCCCCGGCCGGGACAGGGTCACAATGAGCAGTTCTTC
NA,TRBV7-2,TRBJ2-5,TRBD2,CASSLSWTSGNWVGETQYF,TGTGCCAGCAGCTTGTCCTGGACTAGCGGGAATTGGGTTGGTGAGACCCAGTACTTC
NA,TRBV10-1,TRBJ1-1,NA,CASSPFFQGEAFF,TGCGCCAGCTCTCCCTTTTTTCAGGGTGAAGCTTTCTTT
NA,TRBV30,TRBJ1-3,NA,CAWKKAGNTIYF,TGTGCCTGGAAGAAAGCCGGAAACACCATATATTTT
NA,TRBV7-9,TRBJ2-7,TRBD1,CASSFVQGTSYEQYF,TGTGCCAGCAGCTTCGTACAGGGGACATCCTACGAGCAGTACTTC
NA,TRBV5-1,TRBJ1-6,NA,CASSPQGYGNSPLHF,TGCGCCAGCAGCCCTCAGGGTTATGGGAATTCACCCCTCCACTTT
NA,TRBV4-3,TRBJ2-7,NA,CASSQDHSYEQYF,TGCGCCAGCAGCCAAGATCACTCCTACGAGCAGTACTTC
NA,TRBV2,TRBJ2-3,TRBD1,CASKRGPLVDTQYF,TGTGCCAGCAAGAGGGGGCCCTTGGTAGATACGCAGTATTTT
NA,TRBV2,TRBJ2-7,TRBD1,CASRPPSGQGLTSYEQYF,TGTGCCAGCAGACCACCATCCGGACAGGGGTTGACGTCCTACGAGCAGTACTTC
few,TRBV13,TRBJ2-7,TRBD2,CASSLWGSGSGEQYF,TGTGCCAGCAGCTTATGGGGTAGCGGGAGTGGCGAGCAGTACTTC
NA,TRBV18,TRBJ2-3,NA,CASSPSAPDTQYF,TGTGCCAGCTCACCTTCCGCGCCGGATACGCAGTATTTT
NA,TRBV7-2,TRBJ1-3,NA,CASSLAESSSGNTIYF,TGTGCCAGCAGCTTAGCGGAGTCATCCTCTGGAAACACCATATATTTT
NA,TRBV18,TRBJ1-1,TRBD1,CASSPPSGGNTEAFF,TGTGCCAGCTCACCACCCTCAGGGGGCAACACTGAAGCTTTCTTT
NA,TRBV14,TRBJ1-2,NA,CASSRGDYGYTF,TGTGCCAGCAGCCGGGGAGACTATGGCTACACCTTC
NA,TRBV29-1,TRBJ1-2,TRBD1,CSAPKGAGYGYTF,TGCAGCGCCCCCAAGGGGGCAGGGTATGGCTACACCTTC
NA,TRBV27,TRBJ1-2,NA,CASSFTGANYGYTF,TGTGCCAGCAGTTTCACCGGAGCTAACTATGGCTACACCTTC
NA,TRBV7-2,TRBJ1-4,TRBD1,CASSRTGTATNEKLFF,TGTGCCAGCAGCCGGACAGGGACCGCAACTAATGAAAAACTGTTTTTT
NA,TRBV11-2,TRBJ2-2,TRBD2,CASSLVGGANTGELFF,TGTGCCAGCAGCCTCGTCGGGGGGGCGAACACCGGGGAGCTGTTTTTT
NA,TRBV19,TRBJ2-1,NA,CASSNPGEASSYNEQFF,TGTGCCAGTAGTAACCCGGGGGAAGCGAGCTCCTACAATGAGCAGTTCTTC
NA,TRBV11-3,TRBJ1-1,TRBD1,CASSWTGRNTEAFF,TGTGCCAGCAGCTGGACAGGGAGGAACACTGAAGCTTTCTTT
NA,TRBV19,TRBJ2-7,TRBD2,CASSAPGLPYEQYF,TGTGCCAGTAGTGCCCCGGGACTACCCTACGAGCAGTACTTC
NA,TRBV5-1,TRBJ2-1,TRBD2,CASSLTSASTFTYNEQFF,TGCGCCAGCAGCTTGACTAGCGCGTCTACGTTCACCTACAATGAGCAGTTCTTC
NA,TRBV6-4,TRBJ1-1,TRBD1,CASNIRTGAIRAFF,TGTGCCAGCAACATACGGACAGGGGCGATTAGAGCTTTCTTT
NA,TRBV9,TRBJ2-1,TRBD2,CASAGGGHNNEQFF,TGTGCCAGCGCCGGGGGGGGACACAACAATGAGCAGTTCTTC
NA,TRBV6-1,TRBJ2-7,TRBD2,CASTTGTSDYEQYF,TGTGCCAGCACCACCGGGACTAGCGACTACGAGCAGTACTTC
once,TRBV30,TRBJ2-7,TRBD2,CALTSGEYEQYF,TGTGCCCTTACTAGCGGGGAGTACGAGCAGTACTTC
NA,TRBV5-1,TRBJ2-6,NA,CASSLGDSGANVLTF,TGCGCCAGCAGTCTAGGGGACTCTGGGGCCAACGTCCTGACTTTC
NA,TRBV29-1,TRBJ1-1,NA,CSVEDRRDWYSNTEAFF,TGCAGCGTTGAAGATCGCAGGGATTGGTATTCGAACACTGAAGCTTTCTTT
NA,TRBV12-5,TRBJ2-1,NA,CASAIGNEQFF,TGTGCTAGTGCTATCGGCAATGAGCAGTTCTTC
NA,TRBV6-4,TRBJ1-1,TRBD1,CASSDGRGPITNTEAFF,TGTGCCAGCAGTGACGGCAGGGGGCCGATCACGAACACTGAAGCTTTCTTT
NA,TRBV14,TRBJ1-2,TRBD1,CAISGGAGGYTF,TGTGCCATCTCAGGGGGCGCGGGTGGCTACACCTTC
few,TRBV10-2,TRBJ1-2,TRBD1,CASSGGGTDYGYTF,TGCGCCAGCAGTGGAGGTGGGACAGACTATGGCTACACCTTC
NA,TRBV5-6,TRBJ2-1,TRBD2,CASSLWEGWNEQFF,TGTGCCAGCAGCTTGTGGGAGGGGTGGAATGAGCAGTTCTTC
few,TRBV28,TRBJ1-6,TRBD1,CASSLWSTGGDSPLHF,TGTGCCAGCAGTTTATGGTCAACAGGGGGGGATTCACCCCTCCACTTT
few,TRBV21-1,TRBJ2-7,NA,CASSKGKRGERREQYF,TGTGCCAGCAGCAAAGGTAAGCGGGGGGAGCGACGGGAGCAGTACTTC
once,TRBV4-1,TRBJ2-3,NA,CASSQDRGTDTQYF,TGCGCCAGCAGCCAAGACAGGGGAACAGATACGCAGTATTTT
few,TRBV30,TRBJ1-6,NA,CAWSAPGTLHF,TGTGCCTGGAGCGCCCCAGGTACCCTCCACTTT
NA,TRBV4-3,TRBJ2-5,NA,CASSQELVGASETQYF,TGCGCCAGCAGCCAAGAGCTAGTAGGCGCTTCGGAGACCCAGTACTTC